This TCR beta chain appears in the sequencing data of a study of cytomegalovirus exposure and HLA in healthy donors. The sample holds a few counts of this clone. The germline V gene has CDR1 GTSNPN and CDR2 SVGIG (reference sequence). The CDR3 totals 13 residues. Trimming took 3 bases from V and 2 from J; bases not matched to a gene: 1. PCR involved 60 Vbeta and 13 Jbeta primers. Clones were sequenced by immunoSEQ multiplex PCR, and TCRdb holds only the in-frame ones, with some missing. The repertoire holds about 130,000 clones, with about 8.9% as singletons. The specimen was PBMCs. The chain is built from TRBV30 and TRBJ2-7; 10 nucleotides agree with TRBD2. This clonotype originated in a man in his forties or fifties in good health and CMV-seronegative. CDR3: CAWRGTSAYEQYF. DNA of the CDR3: TGTGCCTGGAGGGGGACTAGCGCCTACGAGCAGTACTTC.